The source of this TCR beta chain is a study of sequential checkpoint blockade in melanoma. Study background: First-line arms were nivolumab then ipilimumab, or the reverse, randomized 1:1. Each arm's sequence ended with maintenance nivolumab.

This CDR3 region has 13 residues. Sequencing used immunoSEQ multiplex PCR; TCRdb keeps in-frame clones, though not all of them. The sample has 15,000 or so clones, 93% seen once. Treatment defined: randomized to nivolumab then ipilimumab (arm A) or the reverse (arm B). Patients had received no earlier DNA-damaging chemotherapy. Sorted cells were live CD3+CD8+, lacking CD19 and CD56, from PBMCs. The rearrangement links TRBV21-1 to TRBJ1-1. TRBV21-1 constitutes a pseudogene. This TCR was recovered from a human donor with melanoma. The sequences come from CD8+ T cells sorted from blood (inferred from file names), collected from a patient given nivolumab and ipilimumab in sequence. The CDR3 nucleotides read TGTGCCAGCAGCAAATCGGTCTACACTGAAGCTTTCTTT. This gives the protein CASSKSVYTEAFF.